The 11 T cell receptor beta chains in this list originate from one sample, sequenced in a study of T-cell reconstitution after alpha-beta-depleted transplantation in children. It was with unique molecular identifiers that the TCRbeta library was prepared. MiXCR was run by TCRdb on the PCR reads, yielding one entry per CDR3 protein. The sample yields some 200,000 distinct CDR3 sequences, about a tenth seen once. The starting material was PBMCs, obtained before TCRalphabeta/CD19-depleted stem cell transplant. The receptor source for this set is a child younger than two with acute myeloid leukemia, due to receive a stem cell transplant.

This clonotype was recorded at least ten times. This rearrangement joins TRBV7-9 to TRBJ2-5; unclear D gene. The V end was cut by 1 base, the J end by 5 bases, with 11 bases between. The CDR3 loop spans 14 amino acids. Germline loops: CDR1 SEHNR, CDR2 FQNEAQ (reference sequence). The CDR3 DNA sequence: TGTGCCAGCAGCTTAGGTCCTCTTAAGGAGACCCAGTACTTC. This codes for CASSLGPLKETQYF.

This clonotype has ten or more counts. The chain has TRBV5-1 and TRBJ2-3; D possibly corresponds to TRBD2 (6 bases). CDR3 length: 14 amino acids. Trimming pared 2 bases from V and 6 bases from J, leaving 13 bases between. Germline assignment: CDR1 SGHRS and CDR2 YFSETQ. The CDR3 loop is CASSFTSGGDTQYF. CDR3 bases: TGCGCCAGCAGCTTTACGTCCGGGGGTGATACGCAGTATTTT. The entire variable domain, with the rest obtained from reference TRBV5-1 and TRBJ2-3, is as follows: KAGVTQTPRYLIKTRGQQVTLSCSPISGHRSVSWYQQTPGQGLQFLFEYFSETQRNKGNFPGRFSGRQFSNSRSEMNVSTLELGDSALYLCASSFTSGGDTQYFGPGTRLTVL.

The rearrangement links TRBV6-2 or TRBV6-3 to TRBJ1-2, with 9 bases fitting TRBD1. With 2 bases clipped from V and 4 bases from J, the junction kept 14 bases outside the gene matches. The length of the CDR3 is 18 residues. CDR1 and CDR2 (germline): MNHEY, SVGEGT. The CDR3 reads CASSYPIRRTGVFYGYTF. The CDR3 DNA is TGTGCCAGCAGTTACCCGATACGCCGGACAGGGGTCTTCTATGGCTACACCTTC.

This clonotype has a count of ten or more. The chain links TRBV6-2 or TRBV6-3 to TRBJ1-5; D unclear. CDR1 and CDR2 from the germline V gene are MNHEY and SVGEGT. The CDR3 contains 13 residues. The V and J ends lost 2 bases and 5 bases respectively, with 7 bases between them. CDR3 sequence reads: CASSYKLDQPQHF. In nucleotides, the CDR3 is TGTGCCAGCAGTTACAAACTAGATCAGCCCCAGCATTTT.

The V and J genes are TRBV29-1 and TRBJ2-4; tentative D call: TRBD1 (6 bases). The CDR3 length is 12 residues. V was trimmed by 4 bases and J by 8 bases, leaving 12 bases between them. In germline, CDR1 is SQVTM, CDR2 ANQGSEA. The CDR3 region has the DNA TGCAGCGTTGTGGCCAGGGGAGACATTCAGTACTTC. This encodes CSVVARGDIQYF.

This clonotype was found many times. The J gene is TRBJ1-1, the V gene TRBV28; D is unclear. Germline lookup yields CDR1 MDHEN and CDR2 SYDVKM. The CDR3 covers 12 residues. Deletions cut 6 bases from V and 6 bases from J, with 11 bases between. The DNA of the CDR3 is TGTGCCAGCAGACCACCATTGTCTGAAGCTTTCTTT. This codes for CASRPPLSEAFF.

This clonotype was found many times. The rearrangement links TRBV5-1 to TRBJ1-4; TRBD1 might be the D (6 bases). In germline, CDR1 is SGHRS, CDR2 YFSETQ. The CDR3 covers 15 residues. V lost 2 bases to trimming and J lost 9 bases, with 17 bases between them. The DNA of the CDR3 is TGCGCCAGCAGCTTAGGACCCCAGGGGTATAAAAAACTGTTTTTT. The encoded protein is CASSLGPQGYKKLFF.

This clonotype showed up many times. The gene calls are TRBV28 and TRBJ1-3; 12 bases agree with TRBD1. Germline V lookup: CDR1 MDHEN, CDR2 SYDVKM. V lost 7 bases to trimming and J lost 3 bases; unmatched junction nucleotides: 10. The CDR3 has 17 residues. DNA of the CDR3: TGTGCCAGCACCAACCCGGGACAGGGGGCTTTTGGAAACACCATATATTTT. This sequence encodes CASTNPGQGAFGNTIYF.

This clonotype has a count of ten or more. The rearrangement joins TRBV12-3 or TRBV12-4 to TRBJ2-1, with 7 bases lining up with TRBD2. CDR3 size: 16 residues. Trimming removed 5 bases from V and 7 bases from J; junction bases left unmatched: 14. CDR3: CASSRPSEGGLNEQFF. The CDR3, as DNA: TGTGCCAGCAGTCGCCCCTCTGAGGGAGGGCTGAATGAGCAGTTCTTC.

This clonotype has at least ten counts. V gene TRBV28 combines with J gene TRBJ2-7; maybe TRBD1 (6 bases). The germline gives CDR1 MDHEN, CDR2 SYDVKM. The V and J ends lost 2 bases and 2 bases respectively, with 10 bases between them. The CDR3 covers 14 residues. The CDR3 DNA sequence: TGTGCCAGCAGTTTACAGGGGAGTACCTACGAGCAGTACTTC. Protein sequence: CASSLQGSTYEQYF.

This clonotype was observed many times. V usage is TRBV28 and J usage is TRBJ1-2; D not resolved. V shed 2 bases and J shed 5 bases, with 9 bases lying between them. The CDR3 has 13 residues. Germline V CDR1 and CDR2: MDHEN, SYDVKM. CDR3 sequence (DNA): TGTGCCAGCAGTTTAGCGGTGGTGTATGGCTACACCTTC. It codes for CASSLAVVYGYTF.